One and the same sample provided the 22 T cell receptor beta chains below, sequenced in a study of blood T cell repertoires in COVID-19. Assay: immunoSEQ multiplex PCR; the TCRdb copy retains only in-frame clones and omits some. This sample carries under 350,000 clones, more than 85% of them seen once, and the ten largest clones take 1.3%. Specimen: peripheral blood. The receptors come from a man between 65 and 85 years old with acute or convalescent COVID-19.

V is TRBV6-5 and J is TRBJ2-7, with 7 bases aligning to TRBD1. The CDR3 is 14 amino acids. J gave up 0 bases and V 6 bases, and 5 bases lay outside the gene matches. Germline lookup yields CDR1 MNHEY and CDR2 SVGAGI. CDR3 DNA sequence: TGTGCCAGCAGGCCAGGGACAGTCTCCTACGAGCAGTACTTC. It is translated as CASRPGTVSYEQYF.

In this sample, this clone turned up once. The V and J genes are TRBV3-1 (or the pseudogene TRBV3-2) and TRBJ2-2, with 9 nucleotides matching TRBD2. J gave up 7 bases and V 0 bases, and 12 bases lay outside the gene matches. The CDR3 covers 18 residues. Germline V lookup: CDR1 LGHDT, CDR2 YNNKEL (reference sequence). The DNA of the CDR3 is TGTGCCAGCAGCCAAGATCTCCCTAGCGGGATAGCCGGCGGGGAGCTGTTTTTT. Amino acids: CASSQDLPSGIAGGELFF.

The count of this clone is one. The rearrangement uses TRBV28 and TRBJ2-1; D not certain. The CDR3 length is 14 residues. CDR1 MDHEN and CDR2 SYDVKM come from the germline V gene. The V and J ends lost 5 bases and 0 bases respectively, with 8 bases between them. CDR3 protein: CASSPVSSYNEQFF. CDR3 in DNA: TGTGCCAGCAGTCCTGTCAGCTCCTACAATGAGCAGTTCTTC.

The chain has TRBV6-5 and TRBJ2-7; D is perhaps TRBD2 (6 bases). The V and J ends lost 8 bases and 1 base respectively, with 15 bases between them. The CDR3 loop spans 14 amino acids. The germline V gene has CDR1 MNHEY and CDR2 SVGAGI. The CDR3 sequence: CASGRTIGSYEQYF. CDR3 bases: TGTGCCAGCGGGAGGACTATTGGGTCCTACGAGCAGTACTTC.

The chain is built from TRBV19 and TRBJ2-7; 9 bases line up with TRBD2. The V segment lost 0 bases and the J segment 2 bases; nucleotides outside the gene matches: 11. Per the germline V gene, CDR1 is LNHDA and CDR2 is SQIVND (reference sequence). This CDR3 is 18 amino acids long. Here the CDR3 DNA reads TGTGCCAGTAGTATAGATCGTGGACGCGGGAGGGCACCCTACGAGCAGTACTTC. Translation: CASSIDRGRGRAPYEQYF.

This rearrangement joins TRBV30 to TRBJ1-3; D may be TRBD1 (5 bases). Germline loops: CDR1 GTSNPN, CDR2 SVGIG (reference sequence). V dropped 3 bases and J dropped 0 bases, with 18 bases sitting between them. CDR3 size: 17 residues. The CDR3 coding sequence is TGTGCCTGGAGGGGGGGGACCGGAGGTCCCTCTGGAAACACCATATATTTT. It codes for CAWRGGTGGPSGNTIYF.

The V gene is TRBV14, the J gene TRBJ2-7, with a possible D match to TRBD2 (6 bases). The CDR3 sequence is 15 residues long. V was shortened by 2 bases and J by 8 bases, with 19 bases between the two germline ends. CDR1 is SGHDN, CDR2 FVKESK, per germline. The CDR3 coding sequence is TGTGCCAGCAGCCAAAGGGGACTCAACGGAAGGAAGCAGTACTTC. This translates into CASSQRGLNGRKQYF. Variable domain in full (rest from reference TRBV14 and TRBJ2-7): EAGVTQFPSHSVIEKGQTVTLRCDPISGHDNLYWYRRVMGKEIKFLLHFVKESKQDESGMPNNRFLAERTGGTYSTLKVQPAELEDSGVYFCASSQRGLNGRKQYFGPGTRLTVT.

This clone was detected only a few times. The chain couples TRBV28 to TRBJ2-1; D is perhaps TRBD2 (6 bases). Germline loops: CDR1 MDHEN, CDR2 SYDVKM. V was clipped by 1 base and J by 1 base, with 11 bases between them. The CDR3 spans 16 residues. In nucleotides, the CDR3 is TGTGCCAGCAGTTTATATCGGGGGAGGTCCTACAATGAGCAGTTCTTC. Encoded protein: CASSLYRGRSYNEQFF.

V and J are TRBV7-8 and TRBJ2-1, with D perhaps matching TRBD2 (6 bases). The CDR3 runs 17 residues. From germline, CDR1 is SGHVS and CDR2 FQNEAQ. Between the trimmed V and J ends, which lost 1 base and 4 bases, there was a span of 17 bases. CDR3: CASSLVAGRGYYNEQFF. CDR3 coding DNA: TGTGCCAGCAGCTTAGTTGCGGGAAGGGGATATTACAATGAGCAGTTCTTC.

This clone showed up just once. This chain uses TRBV28 with TRBJ2-1; 8 positions match TRBD1. V trimming: 8 bases; J trimming: 11 bases; junction bases outside the gene matches: 17. The length of the CDR3 is 15 residues. Germline V gives CDR1 MDHEN, CDR2 SYDVKM. This CDR3 is CASAQGTGTGLKQFF. In nucleotides, the CDR3 is TGTGCCAGCGCGCAAGGTACCGGGACAGGTTTAAAGCAGTTCTTC.

The genes are TRBV19 and TRBJ2-5; 11 nucleotides match TRBD1. The germline gives CDR1 LNHDA, CDR2 SQIVND (reference sequence). The CDR3 totals 13 residues. V was pared by 3 bases and J by 7 bases, with 1 base of the junction left unmatched. The CDR3 reads CASSMGTGGTQYF. The DNA for the CDR3 is TGTGCCAGTAGTATGGGGACAGGGGGGACCCAGTACTTC. The variable domain in full, completed from reference TRBV19 and TRBJ2-5, reads DGGITQSPKYLFRKEGQNVTLSCEQNLNHDAMYWYRQDPGQGLRLIYYSQIVNDFQKGDIAEGYSVSREKKESFPLTVTSAQKNPTAFYLCASSMGTGGTQYFGPGTRLLVL.

The chain links TRBV19 to TRBJ1-5; D ambiguous. Trimming stripped 6 bases from V and 2 bases from J, with 23 bases between. This CDR3 region has 18 residues. Germline values: CDR1 LNHDA, CDR2 SQIVND (reference sequence). The CDR3 protein is CASSPGGEGNWGNQPQHF. In DNA, the CDR3 is TGTGCCAGTAGCCCCGGAGGTGAGGGAAATTGGGGCAATCAGCCCCAGCATTTT. Full variable domain (rest looked up from reference TRBV19 and TRBJ1-5): DGGITQSPKYLFRKEGQNVTLSCEQNLNHDAMYWYRQDPGQGLRLIYYSQIVNDFQKGDIAEGYSVSREKKESFPLTVTSAQKNPTAFYLCASSPGGEGNWGNQPQHFGDGTRLSIL.

The CDR3 sequence is CASSLYRDTEAFF. The CDR3 DNA reads TGTGCCAGCAGCTTGTACCGGGACACTGAAGCTTTCTTT. This chain uses TRBV7-3 with TRBJ1-1; D unclear. Germline values: CDR1 SGHTA, CDR2 FQGTGA. V dropped 3 bases and J dropped 3 bases, with 8 bases sitting between them. The CDR3 is made up of 13 amino acids. Together with reference TRBV7-3 and TRBJ1-1, the CDR3 gives the full variable domain: GAGVSQTPSNKVTEKGKYVELRCDPISGHTALYWYRQSLGQGPEFLIYFQGTGAADDSGLPNDRFFAVRPEGSVSTLKIQRTERGDSAVYLCASSLYRDTEAFFGQGTRLTVV.

This clone occurred once. The V gene is TRBV28, the J gene TRBJ1-3, with TRBD1 as a possible D gene (5 bases). CDR3 length: 15 residues. The germline V and J ends were trimmed by 4 bases and 3 bases, with 13 bases remaining between them. The germline V gene has CDR1 MDHEN and CDR2 SYDVKM. The CDR3 DNA reads TGTGCCAGCAGTTACCCAGACAGAGATGGAAACACCATATATTTT. It codes for CASSYPDRDGNTIYF.

The genes are TRBV6-5 and TRBJ2-6; TRBD1 might be the D (5 bases). The CDR3 consists of 14 residues. The V end was cut by 0 bases, the J end by 9 bases, with 9 bases between. Germline assignment: CDR1 MNHEY and CDR2 SVGAGI. The CDR3 protein is CASSYSARVNVLTF. CDR3 DNA sequence: TGTGCCAGCAGTTACTCAGCCAGGGTCAACGTCCTGACTTTC.

The sample holds a few counts of this clone. The chain's CDR3 is CATSPPGQPQHF. The CDR3 nucleotides read TGTGCCACCAGCCCGCCAGGTCAGCCCCAGCATTTT. The chain joins TRBV15 to TRBJ1-5; D gene uncertain. The CDR3 is 12 amino acids. The germline V and J ends were trimmed by 5 bases and 6 bases, with 8 bases remaining between them. Germline loops: CDR1 LNHNV, CDR2 YYDKDF (reference sequence).

The chain couples TRBV4-3 to TRBJ2-2; 13 nucleotides match TRBD2. V gave up 4 bases and J gave up 3 bases; unmatched junction bases: 14. Germline V CDR1 and CDR2: LGHNA, YSLEER. The CDR3 is made up of 20 amino acids. CDR3 loop: CASSRLFLGTSGDDTGELFF. The CDR3 region has the DNA TGCGCCAGCAGCCGACTCTTCTTAGGGACTAGCGGGGACGACACCGGGGAGCTGTTTTTT.

Only one count was recorded for this clone. The chain couples TRBV28 to TRBJ2-1, with 9 positions matching TRBD1. The germline gives CDR1 MDHEN, CDR2 SYDVKM. V was pared by 5 bases and J by 5 bases, with 10 bases of the junction left unmatched. The CDR3 contains 16 residues. The CDR3 reads CASSLSGQGRNNEQFF. CDR3 nucleotide sequence: TGTGCCAGCAGTCTCTCGGGACAGGGAAGAAACAATGAGCAGTTCTTC.

The chain joins TRBV4-2 to TRBJ2-3; no definite D call. Germline-derived CDR1 and CDR2 are LGHNA and YNFKEQ. Deletions cut 4 bases from V and 0 bases from J, with 5 bases between. CDR3 length: 13 amino acids. The CDR3 coding sequence is TGTGCCAGCAGCCCCCCAAGCACAGATACGCAGTATTTT. Translated, it gives CASSPPSTDTQYF.

The chain couples TRBV6-5 to TRBJ1-2; a possible D gene is TRBD1 (5 bases). The CDR3 is made up of 13 amino acids. Germline CDR1 is MNHEY and CDR2 is SVGAGI. The ends were cut back, 6 bases at V and 4 bases at J, with 12 bases in the middle. The CDR3: CASRMTVFYGYTF. In nucleotides, the CDR3 is TGTGCCAGCAGAATGACAGTATTCTATGGCTACACCTTC.

This clone was seen a single time. Within the sample, other DNA sequences also encode this same CDR3. This chain connects TRBV6-5 to TRBJ1-4, with 10 bases matching TRBD1. The CDR3 contains 16 residues. J lost 5 bases, V lost 0 bases, and 3 bases had no gene match. Germline assignment: CDR1 MNHEY and CDR2 SVGAGI. The CDR3 reads CASSYSRTGGNEKLFF. CDR3 DNA: TGTGCCAGCAGTTACTCCCGGACAGGGGGGAATGAAAAACTGTTTTTT.

The rearrangement links TRBV14 to TRBJ2-1, with D possibly being TRBD2 (5 bases). CDR1 SGHDN and CDR2 FVKESK come from the germline V gene. This CDR3 has 16 residues. V lost 0 bases and J lost 4, with 13 bases in between. The CDR3 DNA reads as TGTGCCAGCAGCCAAGATCGGAGCGGCGATTACAATGAGCAGTTCTTC. It codes for CASSQDRSGDYNEQFF.